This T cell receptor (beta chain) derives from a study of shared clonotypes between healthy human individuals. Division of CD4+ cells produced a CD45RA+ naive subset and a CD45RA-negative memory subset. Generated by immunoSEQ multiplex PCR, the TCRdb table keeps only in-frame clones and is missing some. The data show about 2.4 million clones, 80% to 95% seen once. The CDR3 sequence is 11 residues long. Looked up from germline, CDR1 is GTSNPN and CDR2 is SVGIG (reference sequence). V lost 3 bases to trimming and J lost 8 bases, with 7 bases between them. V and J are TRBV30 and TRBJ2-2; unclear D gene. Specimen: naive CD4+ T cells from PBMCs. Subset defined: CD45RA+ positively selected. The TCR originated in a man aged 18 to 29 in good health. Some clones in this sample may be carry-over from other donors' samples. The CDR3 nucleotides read TGTGCCTGGAGAGACGTTGGGGAGCTGTTTTTT. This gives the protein CAWRDVGELFF.